This entry features one T cell receptor beta chain sequence. Antigen specificity is unknown. The data were obtained in a study of beta chain features in type 1 diabetes. Study-level points and caveats: There was a moderate but significant shortening of TCRB CDR3s in all four CD4+ subsets of Type 1 diabetes patients. Within patients, naive, central memory and Treg TCRB repertoires seemed more similar than within healthy donors. Type 1 diabetes patients had fewer VDJ junction insertions and more deletions.

The germline V and J ends were trimmed by 4 bases and 6 bases, with 12 bases remaining between them. The CDR3 consists of 13 residues. Germline values: CDR1 SGHDT, CDR2 YYEEEE. The study reverse transcribed the entire isolated RNA, so it sequenced expressed TCRB transcripts. Sequenced by immunoSEQ multiplex PCR; TCRdb stores in-frame clones only, minus some. The sample consists of about 120,000 clones, 16% of them appearing once. The chain couples TRBV5-6 to TRBJ2-3; D is possibly TRBD1 or TRBD2 (5 bases each). Sequencing input: central memory CD4+ T cells from blood. The sequence came from a man aged 25 to 45 with type 1 diabetes. The CDR3 DNA reads TGTGCCAGCAGCCGACGAGGGGTGGATACGCAGTATTTT. Translating gives CASSRRGVDTQYF.